This is a list of T cell receptor beta chains from one sample in a study of resident and recirculating memory T cells in vitiligo. Method: immunoSEQ multiplex PCR; TCRdb's copy keeps in-frame clones and lacks some. Among 65,000 to 80,000 clones listed, around 90% were seen once. Sequencing input: blood. Every receptor here comes from a male donor with vitiligo. Each CDR3 is given with its conserved first and last residue. Fields, in order: CDR3 DNA, CDR3 protein, clone size, D gene, V gene, J gene. The D gene is left open where the match is weak. Clone sizes are given selectively: once, few, many, or a class where the clone is expanded.

cdr3_nt: TGTGCCAGAAGCTTCGAGGGTACGCCAAACACCATATATTTT
cdr3_aa: CARSFEGTPNTIYF
clone_size: NA
d_call: NA
v_call: TRBV5-3
j_call: TRBJ1-3

cdr3_nt: TGCAGCGTTGACCAGGCTAGCGTAAGCTCCTACAATGAGCAGTTCTTC
cdr3_aa: CSVDQASVSSYNEQFF
clone_size: once
d_call: NA
v_call: TRBV29-1
j_call: TRBJ2-1

cdr3_nt: TGTGCCAGCAGCGGGGTCGTAGCGGTCGGGTACAATGAGCAGTTCTTC
cdr3_aa: CASSGVVAVGYNEQFF
clone_size: NA
d_call: NA
v_call: TRBV28
j_call: TRBJ2-1

cdr3_nt: TGTGCCAGCAGCGTAGCCCTAGCGGGATATTACAATGAGCAGTTCTTC
cdr3_aa: CASSVALAGYYNEQFF
clone_size: NA
d_call: TRBD2
v_call: TRBV9
j_call: TRBJ2-1

cdr3_nt: TGTGCCAGCAGCCAAGTCGGAGCGGGAAAGTTAAATGAGCAGTTCTTC
cdr3_aa: CASSQVGAGKLNEQFF
clone_size: once
d_call: TRBD2
v_call: TRBV4-2
j_call: TRBJ2-1

cdr3_nt: TGCGCCAGCAGCTTGACCTCGACTAGCGGGTATCTGCGTGGGTCCTACAATGAGCAGTTCTTC
cdr3_aa: CASSLTSTSGYLRGSYNEQFF
clone_size: NA
d_call: TRBD2
v_call: TRBV5-1
j_call: TRBJ2-1

cdr3_nt: TGTGCCAGCAGTATCGGACAGGCCAACAATCAGCCCCAGCATTTT
cdr3_aa: CASSIGQANNQPQHF
clone_size: NA
d_call: TRBD1
v_call: TRBV2
j_call: TRBJ1-5

cdr3_nt: TGTGCCAGCAGTTCGACAGTATATGGCTACACCTTC
cdr3_aa: CASSSTVYGYTF
clone_size: NA
d_call: NA
v_call: TRBV27
j_call: TRBJ1-2

cdr3_nt: TGCGCCAGCAGTAATGACAGGGGGAATTCGGAGACCCAGTACTTC
cdr3_aa: CASSNDRGNSETQYF
clone_size: once
d_call: TRBD1
v_call: TRBV5-1
j_call: TRBJ2-5

cdr3_nt: TGTGCCAGCAGTTTCTCGGGACAGAACACTGAAGCTTTCTTT
cdr3_aa: CASSFSGQNTEAFF
clone_size: NA
d_call: NA
v_call: TRBV5-5
j_call: TRBJ1-1

cdr3_nt: TGTGCCAGTACCTATTCAACTAATGAAAAACTGTTTTTT
cdr3_aa: CASTYSTNEKLFF
clone_size: NA
d_call: NA
v_call: TRBV19
j_call: TRBJ1-4

cdr3_nt: TGCGCCAGCAGCCCCGCACCAGGGGGCGCGGGGAACACCATATATTTT
cdr3_aa: CASSPAPGGAGNTIYF
clone_size: NA
d_call: TRBD1
v_call: TRBV5-1
j_call: TRBJ1-3

cdr3_nt: TGTGCCAGCAGCTCCACTAGCGGTAGCTCCTACAATGAGCAGTTCTTC
cdr3_aa: CASSSTSGSSYNEQFF
clone_size: NA
d_call: TRBD2
v_call: TRBV4-2
j_call: TRBJ2-1

cdr3_nt: TGTGCCAGCAGAGGACAGGGGACTAACTATGGCTACACCTTC
cdr3_aa: CASRGQGTNYGYTF
clone_size: NA
d_call: TRBD1
v_call: TRBV6-4
j_call: TRBJ1-2

cdr3_nt: TGTGCCAGCAGTCCCCTAGCGGAATCGGGGGGGCAGTTCTTC
cdr3_aa: CASSPLAESGGQFF
clone_size: NA
d_call: TRBD2
v_call: TRBV6-1
j_call: TRBJ2-1

cdr3_nt: TGTGCTAGTGGTTTGGCCCCGGGACACACCACAGATACGCAGTATTTT
cdr3_aa: CASGLAPGHTTDTQYF
clone_size: NA
d_call: NA
v_call: TRBV12-5
j_call: TRBJ2-3

cdr3_nt: TGTGCCAGTAGTATAGATCTATTTCGTGCCGGAGTCTCCTACAATGAGCAGTTCTTC
cdr3_aa: CASSIDLFRAGVSYNEQFF
clone_size: NA
d_call: NA
v_call: TRBV19
j_call: TRBJ2-1

cdr3_nt: TGTGCCAGTAGTACTCCCTTAGCGGGGACTGACAATGAGCAGTTCTTC
cdr3_aa: CASSTPLAGTDNEQFF
clone_size: NA
d_call: TRBD2
v_call: TRBV19
j_call: TRBJ2-1

cdr3_nt: TGTGCCAGCAGACTCAAGGGGGCTCAAGAGACCCAGTACTTC
cdr3_aa: CASRLKGAQETQYF
clone_size: NA
d_call: TRBD1
v_call: TRBV28
j_call: TRBJ2-5

cdr3_nt: TGTGCCAGTAGTTCGGGACAGGGGCGAGGCTACACCTTC
cdr3_aa: CASSSGQGRGYTF
clone_size: NA
d_call: TRBD1
v_call: TRBV19
j_call: TRBJ1-2

cdr3_nt: TGTGCCAGCAGCTTGGATCCAGGGGCTCTTAATGAAAAACTGTTTTTT
cdr3_aa: CASSLDPGALNEKLFF
clone_size: NA
d_call: NA
v_call: TRBV5-4
j_call: TRBJ1-4

cdr3_nt: TGTGCCAGCAGTCAACAGGGTTTGTTGAATGAGCAGTTCTTC
cdr3_aa: CASSQQGLLNEQFF
clone_size: NA
d_call: NA
v_call: TRBV27
j_call: TRBJ2-1

cdr3_nt: TGTGCCATCAGTGAGTCGCGGCTAGCGGGTAGAGATGAGCAGTTCTTC
cdr3_aa: CAISESRLAGRDEQFF
clone_size: NA
d_call: TRBD2
v_call: TRBV10-3
j_call: TRBJ2-1